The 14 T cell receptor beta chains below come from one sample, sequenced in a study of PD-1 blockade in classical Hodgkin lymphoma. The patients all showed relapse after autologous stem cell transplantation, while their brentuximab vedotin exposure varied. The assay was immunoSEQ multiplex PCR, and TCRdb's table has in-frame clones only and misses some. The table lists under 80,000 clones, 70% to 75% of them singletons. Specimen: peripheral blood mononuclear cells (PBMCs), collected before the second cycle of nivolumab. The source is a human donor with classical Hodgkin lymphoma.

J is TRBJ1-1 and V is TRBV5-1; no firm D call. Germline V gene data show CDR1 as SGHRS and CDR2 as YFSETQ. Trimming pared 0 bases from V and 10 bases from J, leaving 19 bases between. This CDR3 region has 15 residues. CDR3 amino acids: CASSLEGRPGYGAFF. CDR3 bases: TGCGCCAGCAGCTTGGAGGGCAGGCCGGGGTATGGAGCTTTCTTT.

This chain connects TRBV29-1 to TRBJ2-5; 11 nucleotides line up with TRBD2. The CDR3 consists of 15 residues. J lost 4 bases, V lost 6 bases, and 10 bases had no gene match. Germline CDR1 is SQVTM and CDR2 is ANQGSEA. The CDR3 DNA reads TGCAGCGTAGCTAGCGGGGGGAACGTCAGAGAGACCCAGTACTTC. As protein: CSVASGGNVRETQYF.

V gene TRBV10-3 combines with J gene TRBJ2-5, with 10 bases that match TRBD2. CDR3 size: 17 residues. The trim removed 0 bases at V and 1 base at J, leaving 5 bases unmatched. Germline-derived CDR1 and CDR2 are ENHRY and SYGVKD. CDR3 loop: CAISESKLAGPQETQYF. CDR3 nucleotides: TGTGCCATCAGTGAGTCGAAACTAGCGGGACCCCAAGAGACCCAGTACTTC.

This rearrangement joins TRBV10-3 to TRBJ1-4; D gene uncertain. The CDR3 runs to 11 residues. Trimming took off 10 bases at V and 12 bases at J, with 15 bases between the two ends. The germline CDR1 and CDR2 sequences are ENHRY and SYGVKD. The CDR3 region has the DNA TGTGCCACAGGCTTATCGGGAGAACTGTTTTTT. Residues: CATGLSGELFF.

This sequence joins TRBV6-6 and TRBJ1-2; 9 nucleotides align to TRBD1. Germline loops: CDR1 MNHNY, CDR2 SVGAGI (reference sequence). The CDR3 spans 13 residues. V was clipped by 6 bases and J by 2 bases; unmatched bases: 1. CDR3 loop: CASSGTGNYGYTF. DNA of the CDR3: TGTGCCAGCAGCGGGACAGGGAACTATGGCTACACCTTC.

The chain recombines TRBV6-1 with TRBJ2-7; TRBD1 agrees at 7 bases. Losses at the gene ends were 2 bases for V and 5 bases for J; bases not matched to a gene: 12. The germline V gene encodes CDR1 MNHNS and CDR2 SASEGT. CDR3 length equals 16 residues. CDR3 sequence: CASSEQGKLGGHEQYF. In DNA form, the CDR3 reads TGTGCCAGCAGTGAACAAGGGAAGCTAGGGGGCCACGAGCAGTACTTC.

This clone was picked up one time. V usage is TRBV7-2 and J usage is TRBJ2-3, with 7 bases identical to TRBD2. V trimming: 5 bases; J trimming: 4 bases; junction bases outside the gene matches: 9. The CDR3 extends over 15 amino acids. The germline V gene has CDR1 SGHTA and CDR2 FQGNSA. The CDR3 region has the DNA TGTGCCAGCAGCCCTAGCGGAGGGGTGGCAGATACGCAGTATTTT. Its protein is CASSPSGGVADTQYF.

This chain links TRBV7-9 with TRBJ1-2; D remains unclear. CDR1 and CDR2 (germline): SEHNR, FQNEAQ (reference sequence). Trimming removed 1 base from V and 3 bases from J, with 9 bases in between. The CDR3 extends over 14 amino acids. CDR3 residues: CASSLVGIDYGYTF. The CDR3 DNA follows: TGTGCCAGCAGCTTAGTGGGGATTGACTATGGCTACACCTTC.

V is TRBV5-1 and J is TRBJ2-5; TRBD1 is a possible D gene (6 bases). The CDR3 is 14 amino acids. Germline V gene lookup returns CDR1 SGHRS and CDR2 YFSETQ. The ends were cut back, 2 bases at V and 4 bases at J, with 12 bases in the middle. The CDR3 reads CASSFSWGRETQYF. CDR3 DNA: TGCGCCAGCAGCTTCTCTTGGGGGCGAGAGACCCAGTACTTC.

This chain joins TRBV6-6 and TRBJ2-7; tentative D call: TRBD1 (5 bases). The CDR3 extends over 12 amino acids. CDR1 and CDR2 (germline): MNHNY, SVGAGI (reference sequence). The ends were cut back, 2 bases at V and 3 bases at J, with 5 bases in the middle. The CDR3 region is CASSYDSYEQYF. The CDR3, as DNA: TGTGCCAGCAGTTACGACAGCTACGAGCAGTACTTC.

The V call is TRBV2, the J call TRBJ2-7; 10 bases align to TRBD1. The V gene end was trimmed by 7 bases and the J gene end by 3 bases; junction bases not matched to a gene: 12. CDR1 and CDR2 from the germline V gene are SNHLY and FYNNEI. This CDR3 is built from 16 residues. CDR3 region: CASNLQGTGAFYEQYF. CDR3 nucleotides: TGTGCCAGCAATCTCCAAGGGACAGGGGCATTCTACGAGCAGTACTTC.

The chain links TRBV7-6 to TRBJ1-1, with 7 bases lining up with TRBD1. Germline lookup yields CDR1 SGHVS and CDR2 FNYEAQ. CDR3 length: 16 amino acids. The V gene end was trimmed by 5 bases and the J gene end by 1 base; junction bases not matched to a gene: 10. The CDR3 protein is CASSLKTTGRNTEAFF. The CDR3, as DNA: TGTGCCAGCAGCCTTAAAACGACAGGGAGGAACACTGAAGCTTTCTTT.

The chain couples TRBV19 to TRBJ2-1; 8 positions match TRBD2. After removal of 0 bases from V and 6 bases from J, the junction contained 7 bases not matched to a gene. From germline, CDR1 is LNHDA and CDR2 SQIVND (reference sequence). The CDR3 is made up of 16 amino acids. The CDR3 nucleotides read TGTGCCAGTAGTATAGATAGGAGCGGGAGAATCAATGAGCAGTTCTTC. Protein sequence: CASSIDRSGRINEQFF.

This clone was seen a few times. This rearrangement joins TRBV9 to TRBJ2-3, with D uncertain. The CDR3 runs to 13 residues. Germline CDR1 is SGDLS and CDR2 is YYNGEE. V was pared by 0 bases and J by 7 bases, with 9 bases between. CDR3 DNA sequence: TGTGCCAGCAGCGTAGGTCTTGTTAATACGCAGTATTTT. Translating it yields CASSVGLVNTQYF.